This TCR beta chain was recorded in a study of T cells in women clearing cervical HPV infection. Assay: immunoSEQ multiplex PCR; the TCRdb copy retains only in-frame clones and omits some. This specimen shows 20,000 to 25,000 clones; the ten leading clones hold roughly 10%. In the case of this clone: The read terminates 3 residues ahead of where the CDR3 ends, so the germline J gene completes it.

The germline gives CDR1 GTSNPN, CDR2 SVGIG (reference sequence). Deletions cut 4 bases from V and 7 bases from J, with 10 bases between. This CDR3 has 11 amino acids. The J gene is TRBJ1-2, the V gene TRBV30; D unclear. The source is a woman aged 18-70 years with a cervical HPV16 infection that either progressed to CIN3+ or cleared (not recorded which). The specimen was blood buffy coat. CDR3: CAWINLGGYTF. CDR3 DNA (partial): TGTGCCTGGATAAATCTAGGTGGC. Full variable domain (remainder filled in from reference TRBV30 and TRBJ1-2): SQTIHQWPATLVQPVGSPLSLECTVEGTSNPNLYWYRQAAGRGLQLLFYSVGIGQISSEVPQNLSASRPQDRQFILSSKKLLLSDSGFYLCAWINLGGYTFGSGTRLTVV.